Included here is one TCR beta chain sequence, with context. Its antigen remains unknown. The record originates from a study of blood T cells in healthy people across ages. Findings and limits, study-wide: CMV status of donors was unknown, possibly confounding expanded clonotype changes. Significant beta diversity loss was already apparent by age roughly 40, declining roughly linearly.

CDR1 and CDR2 from the germline V gene are KGHSH and LQKENI. This CDR3 spans 15 amino acids. Deletions cut 8 bases from V and 1 base from J, with 12 bases between. Next came a second PCR, run for about 6 to 11 cycles, which used a sample-barcoded 5' primer along with a J-beta primer mix. Each cDNA molecule received a tag from a template-switch adaptor that had 12 random nucleotides. A minimum of 3 million CDR3-containing paired-end reads was obtained for each sample. TCRdb re-called the 5' RACE reads through MiXCR, storing one row per CDR3 protein. The data show some 900,000 distinct CDR3 sequences, roughly 52% seen once.

This sequence was found in a man aged 25 to 40 in good health. V gene TRBV18 combines with J gene TRBJ2-6; D remains unclear. Sequencing was performed on blood. The DNA for the CDR3 is TGTGCCAGCAAAATCCAGGCTTCTGGGGCCAACGTCCTGACTTTC. Its protein is CASKIQASGANVLTF.